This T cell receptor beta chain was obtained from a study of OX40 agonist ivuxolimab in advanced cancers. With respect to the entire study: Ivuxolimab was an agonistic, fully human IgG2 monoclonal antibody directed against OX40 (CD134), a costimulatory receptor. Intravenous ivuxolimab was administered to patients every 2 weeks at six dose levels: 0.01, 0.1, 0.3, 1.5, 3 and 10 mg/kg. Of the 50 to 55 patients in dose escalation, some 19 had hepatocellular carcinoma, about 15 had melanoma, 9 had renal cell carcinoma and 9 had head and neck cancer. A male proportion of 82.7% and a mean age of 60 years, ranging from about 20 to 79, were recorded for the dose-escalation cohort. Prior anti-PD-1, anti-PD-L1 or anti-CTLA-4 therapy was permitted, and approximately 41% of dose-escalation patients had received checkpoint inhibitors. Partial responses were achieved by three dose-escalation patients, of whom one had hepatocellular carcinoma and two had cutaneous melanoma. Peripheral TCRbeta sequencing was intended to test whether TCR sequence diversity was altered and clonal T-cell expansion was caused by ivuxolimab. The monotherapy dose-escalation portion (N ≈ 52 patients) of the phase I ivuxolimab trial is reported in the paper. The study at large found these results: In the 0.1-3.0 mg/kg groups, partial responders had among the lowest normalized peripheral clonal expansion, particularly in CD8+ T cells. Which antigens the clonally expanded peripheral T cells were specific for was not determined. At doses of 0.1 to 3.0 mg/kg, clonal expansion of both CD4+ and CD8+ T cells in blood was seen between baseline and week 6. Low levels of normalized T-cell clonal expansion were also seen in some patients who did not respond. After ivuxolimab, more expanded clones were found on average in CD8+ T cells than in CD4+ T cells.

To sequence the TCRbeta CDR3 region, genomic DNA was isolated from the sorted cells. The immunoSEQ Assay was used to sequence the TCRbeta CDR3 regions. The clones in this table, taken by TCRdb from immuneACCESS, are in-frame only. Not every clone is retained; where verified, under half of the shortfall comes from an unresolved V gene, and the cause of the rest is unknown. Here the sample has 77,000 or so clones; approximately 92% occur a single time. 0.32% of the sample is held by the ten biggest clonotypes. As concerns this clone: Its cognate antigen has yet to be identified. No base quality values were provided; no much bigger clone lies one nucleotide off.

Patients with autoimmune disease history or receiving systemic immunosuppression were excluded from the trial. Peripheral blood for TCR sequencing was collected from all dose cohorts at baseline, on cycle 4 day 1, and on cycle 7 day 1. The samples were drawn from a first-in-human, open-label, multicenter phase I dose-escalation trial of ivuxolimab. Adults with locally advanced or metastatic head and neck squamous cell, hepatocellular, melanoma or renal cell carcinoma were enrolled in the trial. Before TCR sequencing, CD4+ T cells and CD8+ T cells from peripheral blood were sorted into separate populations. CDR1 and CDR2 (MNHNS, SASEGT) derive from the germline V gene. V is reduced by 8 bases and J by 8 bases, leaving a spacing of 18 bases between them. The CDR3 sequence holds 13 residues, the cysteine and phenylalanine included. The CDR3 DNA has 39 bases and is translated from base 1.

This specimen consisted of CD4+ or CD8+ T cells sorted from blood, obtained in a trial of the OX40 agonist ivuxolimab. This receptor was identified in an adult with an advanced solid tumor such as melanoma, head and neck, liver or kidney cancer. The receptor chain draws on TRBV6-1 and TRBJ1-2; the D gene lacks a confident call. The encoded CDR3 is CASSEGVIGGYTF. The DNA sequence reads TGTGCCAGCTCGGAAGGCGTGATAGGAGGCTACACCTTC.